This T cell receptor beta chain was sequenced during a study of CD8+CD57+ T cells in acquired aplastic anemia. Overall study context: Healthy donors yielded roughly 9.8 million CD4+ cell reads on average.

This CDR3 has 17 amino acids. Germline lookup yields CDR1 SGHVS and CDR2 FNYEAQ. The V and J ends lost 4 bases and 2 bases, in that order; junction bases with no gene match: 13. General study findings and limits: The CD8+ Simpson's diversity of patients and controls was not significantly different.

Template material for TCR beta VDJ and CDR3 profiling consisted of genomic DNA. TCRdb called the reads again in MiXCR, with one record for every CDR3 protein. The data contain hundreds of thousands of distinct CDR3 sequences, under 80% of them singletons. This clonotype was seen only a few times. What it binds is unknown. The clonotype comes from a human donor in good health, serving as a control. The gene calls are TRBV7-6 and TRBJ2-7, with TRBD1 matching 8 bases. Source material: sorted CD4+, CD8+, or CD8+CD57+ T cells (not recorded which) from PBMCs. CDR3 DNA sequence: TGTGCCAGCAGCTCACAAGACAGGGGCCAACAGCCCTACGAGCAGTACTTC. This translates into CASSSQDRGQQPYEQYF.